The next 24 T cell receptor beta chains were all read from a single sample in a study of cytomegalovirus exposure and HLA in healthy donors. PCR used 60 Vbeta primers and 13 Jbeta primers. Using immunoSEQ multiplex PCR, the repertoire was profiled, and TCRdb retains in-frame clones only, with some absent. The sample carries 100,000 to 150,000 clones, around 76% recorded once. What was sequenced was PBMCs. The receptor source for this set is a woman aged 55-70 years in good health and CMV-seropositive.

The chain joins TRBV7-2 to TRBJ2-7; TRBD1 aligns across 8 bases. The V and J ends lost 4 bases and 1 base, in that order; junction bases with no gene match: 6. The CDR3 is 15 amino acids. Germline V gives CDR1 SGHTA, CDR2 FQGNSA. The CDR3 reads CASSSGTGASYEQYF. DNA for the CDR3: TGTGCCAGCAGCTCCGGGACAGGTGCGTCCTACGAGCAGTACTTC. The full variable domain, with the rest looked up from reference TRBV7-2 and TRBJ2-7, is GAGVSQSPSNKVTEKGKDVELRCDPISGHTALYWYRQSLGQGLEFLIYFQGNSAPDKSGLPSDRFSAERTGGSVSTLTIQRTQQEDSAVYLCASSSGTGASYEQYFGPGTRLTVT.

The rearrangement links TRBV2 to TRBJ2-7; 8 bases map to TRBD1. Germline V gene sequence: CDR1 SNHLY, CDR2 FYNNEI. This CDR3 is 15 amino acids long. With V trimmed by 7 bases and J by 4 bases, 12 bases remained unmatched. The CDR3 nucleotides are TGTGCCAGCAAGGAGGGCGGGCAGGGGGCGTACGAGCAGTACTTC. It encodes CASKEGGQGAYEQYF.

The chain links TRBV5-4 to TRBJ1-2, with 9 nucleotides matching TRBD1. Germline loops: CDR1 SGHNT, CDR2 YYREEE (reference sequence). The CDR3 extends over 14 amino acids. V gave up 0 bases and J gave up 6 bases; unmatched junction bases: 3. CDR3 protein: CASSLVTGGDGYTF. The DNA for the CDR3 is TGTGCCAGCAGCTTGGTAACAGGGGGCGATGGCTACACCTTC.

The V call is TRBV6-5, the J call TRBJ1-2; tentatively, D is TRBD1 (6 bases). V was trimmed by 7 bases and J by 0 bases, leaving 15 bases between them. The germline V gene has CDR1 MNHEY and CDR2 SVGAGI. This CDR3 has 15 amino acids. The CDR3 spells CASTRNRASNYGYTF. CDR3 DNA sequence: TGTGCCAGCACCCGAAACAGGGCTTCTAACTATGGCTACACCTTC.

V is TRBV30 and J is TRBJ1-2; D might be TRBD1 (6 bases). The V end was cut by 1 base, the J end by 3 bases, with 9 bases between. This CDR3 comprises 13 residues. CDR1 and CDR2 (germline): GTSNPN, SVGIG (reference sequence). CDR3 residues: CAWSAQGYYGYTF. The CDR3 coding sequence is TGTGCCTGGAGTGCCCAGGGGTACTATGGCTACACCTTC.

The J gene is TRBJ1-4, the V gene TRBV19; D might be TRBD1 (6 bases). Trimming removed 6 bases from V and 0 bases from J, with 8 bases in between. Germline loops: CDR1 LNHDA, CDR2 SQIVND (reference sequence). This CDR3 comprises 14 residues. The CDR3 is CASRRGSTNEKLFF. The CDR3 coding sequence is TGTGCCAGTAGAAGGGGGTCAACTAATGAAAAACTGTTTTTT.

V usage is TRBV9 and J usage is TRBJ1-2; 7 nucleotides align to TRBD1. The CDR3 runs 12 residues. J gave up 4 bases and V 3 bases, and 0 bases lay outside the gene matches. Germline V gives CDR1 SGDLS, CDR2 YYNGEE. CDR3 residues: CASSGDSYGYTF. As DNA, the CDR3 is TGTGCCAGCAGCGGGGACAGCTATGGCTACACCTTC. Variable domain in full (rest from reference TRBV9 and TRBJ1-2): DSGVTQTPKHLITATGQRVTLRCSPRSGDLSVYWYQQSLDQGLQFLIQYYNGEERAKGNILERFSAQQFPDLHSELNLSSLELGDSALYFCASSGDSYGYTFGSGTRLTVV.

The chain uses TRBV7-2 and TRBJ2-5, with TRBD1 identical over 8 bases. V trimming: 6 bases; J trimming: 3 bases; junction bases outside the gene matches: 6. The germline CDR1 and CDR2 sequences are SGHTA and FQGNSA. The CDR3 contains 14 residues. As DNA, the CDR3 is TGTGCCAGCAGAACCGGGACAGGCAAAGAGACCCAGTACTTC. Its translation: CASRTGTGKETQYF.

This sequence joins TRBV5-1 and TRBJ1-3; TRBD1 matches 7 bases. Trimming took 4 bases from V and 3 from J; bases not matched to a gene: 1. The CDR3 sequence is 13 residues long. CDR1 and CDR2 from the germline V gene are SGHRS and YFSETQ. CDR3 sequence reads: CASSQGGGNTIYF. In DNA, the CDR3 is TGCGCCAGCAGCCAGGGGGGTGGAAACACCATATATTTT.

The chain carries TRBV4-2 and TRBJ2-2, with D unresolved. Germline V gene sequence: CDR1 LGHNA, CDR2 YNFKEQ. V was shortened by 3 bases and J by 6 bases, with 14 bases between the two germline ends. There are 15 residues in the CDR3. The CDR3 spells CASSHPGEVAGELFF. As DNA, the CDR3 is TGTGCCAGCAGCCATCCCGGCGAGGTGGCCGGGGAGCTGTTTTTT.

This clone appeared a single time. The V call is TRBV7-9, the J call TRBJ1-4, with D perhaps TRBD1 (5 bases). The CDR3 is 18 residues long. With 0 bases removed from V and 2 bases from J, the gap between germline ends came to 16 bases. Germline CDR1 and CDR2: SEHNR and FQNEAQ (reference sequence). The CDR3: CASSLALGRVGTNEKLFF. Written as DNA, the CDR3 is TGTGCCAGCAGCTTAGCGTTGGGCAGGGTTGGGACTAATGAAAAACTGTTTTTT.

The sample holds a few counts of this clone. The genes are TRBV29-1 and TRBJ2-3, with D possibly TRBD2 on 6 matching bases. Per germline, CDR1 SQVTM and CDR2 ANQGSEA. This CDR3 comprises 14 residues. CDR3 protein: CSGRVAASTDTQYF. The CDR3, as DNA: TGCAGTGGCCGGGTAGCGGCTAGCACAGATACGCAGTATTTT.

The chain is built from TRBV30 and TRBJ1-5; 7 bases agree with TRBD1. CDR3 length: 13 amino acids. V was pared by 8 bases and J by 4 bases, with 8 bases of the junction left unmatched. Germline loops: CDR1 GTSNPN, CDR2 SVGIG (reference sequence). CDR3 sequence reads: CAANRGPNQPQHF. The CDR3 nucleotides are TGTGCCGCAAACAGGGGACCTAATCAGCCCCAGCATTTT.

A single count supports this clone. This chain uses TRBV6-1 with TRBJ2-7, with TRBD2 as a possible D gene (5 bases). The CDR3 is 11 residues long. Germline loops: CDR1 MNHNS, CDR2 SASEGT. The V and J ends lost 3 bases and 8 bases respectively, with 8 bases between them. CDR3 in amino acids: CASSDGLQQYF. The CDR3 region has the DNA TGTGCCAGCAGTGACGGACTTCAGCAGTACTTC.

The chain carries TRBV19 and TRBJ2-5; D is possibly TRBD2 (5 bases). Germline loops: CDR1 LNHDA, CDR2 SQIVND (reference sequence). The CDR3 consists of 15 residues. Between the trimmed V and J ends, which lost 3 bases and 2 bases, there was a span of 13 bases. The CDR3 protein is CASSIASGLQETQYF. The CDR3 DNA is TGTGCCAGTAGTATTGCTTCGGGATTACAAGAGACCCAGTACTTC. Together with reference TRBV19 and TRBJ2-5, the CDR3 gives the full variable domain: DGGITQSPKYLFRKEGQNVTLSCEQNLNHDAMYWYRQDPGQGLRLIYYSQIVNDFQKGDIAEGYSVSREKKESFPLTVTSAQKNPTAFYLCASSIASGLQETQYFGPGTRLLVL.

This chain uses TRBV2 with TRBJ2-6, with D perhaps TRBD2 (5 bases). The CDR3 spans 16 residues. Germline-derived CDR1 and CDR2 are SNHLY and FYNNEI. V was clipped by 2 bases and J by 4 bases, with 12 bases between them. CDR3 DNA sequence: TGTGCCAGCAGTGAAACAAGGGTAGCGGGGGCCAACGTCCTGACTTTC. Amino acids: CASSETRVAGANVLTF. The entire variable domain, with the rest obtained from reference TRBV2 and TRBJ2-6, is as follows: EPEVTQTPSHQVTQMGQEVILRCVPISNHLYFYWYRQILGQKVEFLVSFYNNEISEKSEIFDDQFSVERPDGSNFTLKIRSTKLEDSAMYFCASSETRVAGANVLTFGAGSRLTVL.

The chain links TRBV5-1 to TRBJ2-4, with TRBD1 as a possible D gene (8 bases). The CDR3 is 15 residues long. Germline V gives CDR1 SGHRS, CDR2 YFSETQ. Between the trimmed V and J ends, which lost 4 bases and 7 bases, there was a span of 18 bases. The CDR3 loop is CASSARTGTKNIQYF. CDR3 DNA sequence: TGCGCCAGCAGCGCCCGGACAGGGACTAAGAACATTCAGTACTTC.

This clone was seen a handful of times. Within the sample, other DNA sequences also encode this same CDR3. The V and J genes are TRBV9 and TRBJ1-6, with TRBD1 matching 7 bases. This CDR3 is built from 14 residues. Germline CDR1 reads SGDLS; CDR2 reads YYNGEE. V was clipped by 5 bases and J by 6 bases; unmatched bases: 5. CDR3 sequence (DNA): TGTGCCAGCAGTTCCGGGACAGCTAATTCACCCCTCCACTTT. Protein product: CASSSGTANSPLHF.

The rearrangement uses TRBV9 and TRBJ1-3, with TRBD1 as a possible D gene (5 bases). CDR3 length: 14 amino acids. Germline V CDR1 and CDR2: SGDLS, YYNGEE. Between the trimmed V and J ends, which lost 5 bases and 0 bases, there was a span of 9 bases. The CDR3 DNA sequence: TGTGCCAGCAGTGGGGCTTCCTCTGGAAACACCATATATTTT. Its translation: CASSGASSGNTIYF.

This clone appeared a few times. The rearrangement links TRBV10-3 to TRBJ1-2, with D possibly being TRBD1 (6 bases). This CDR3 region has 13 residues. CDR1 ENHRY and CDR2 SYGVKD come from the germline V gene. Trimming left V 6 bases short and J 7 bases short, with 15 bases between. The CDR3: CAISEGGGAGYTF. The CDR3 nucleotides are TGTGCCATCAGCGAGGGGGGAGGAGCTGGCTACACCTTC.

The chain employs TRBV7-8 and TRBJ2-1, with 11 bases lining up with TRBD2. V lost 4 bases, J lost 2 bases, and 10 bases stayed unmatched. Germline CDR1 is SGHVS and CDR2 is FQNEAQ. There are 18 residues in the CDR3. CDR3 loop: CASSSSSGRSSTYNEQFF. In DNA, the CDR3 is TGTGCCAGCAGCTCTTCTAGCGGGAGGTCCTCCACCTACAATGAGCAGTTCTTC.

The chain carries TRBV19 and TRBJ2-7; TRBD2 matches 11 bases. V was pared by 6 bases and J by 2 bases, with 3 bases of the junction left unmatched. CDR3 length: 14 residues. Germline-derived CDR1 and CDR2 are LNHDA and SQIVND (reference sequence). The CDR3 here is CASRTSGATYEQYF. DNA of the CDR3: TGTGCCAGTAGGACTAGCGGGGCGACCTACGAGCAGTACTTC.

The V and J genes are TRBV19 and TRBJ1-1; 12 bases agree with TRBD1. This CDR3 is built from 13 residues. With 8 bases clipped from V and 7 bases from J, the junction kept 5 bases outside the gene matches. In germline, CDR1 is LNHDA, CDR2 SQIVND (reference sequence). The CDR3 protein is CASEGQGAVEAFF. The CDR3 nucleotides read TGTGCCAGTGAGGGACAGGGGGCTGTTGAAGCTTTCTTT.

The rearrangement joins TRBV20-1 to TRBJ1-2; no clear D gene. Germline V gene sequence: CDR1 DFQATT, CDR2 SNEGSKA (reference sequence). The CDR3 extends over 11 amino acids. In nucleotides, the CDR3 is TGCAGCGCCCACGGGGACTATGGCTACACCTTC. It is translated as CSAHGDYGYTF.